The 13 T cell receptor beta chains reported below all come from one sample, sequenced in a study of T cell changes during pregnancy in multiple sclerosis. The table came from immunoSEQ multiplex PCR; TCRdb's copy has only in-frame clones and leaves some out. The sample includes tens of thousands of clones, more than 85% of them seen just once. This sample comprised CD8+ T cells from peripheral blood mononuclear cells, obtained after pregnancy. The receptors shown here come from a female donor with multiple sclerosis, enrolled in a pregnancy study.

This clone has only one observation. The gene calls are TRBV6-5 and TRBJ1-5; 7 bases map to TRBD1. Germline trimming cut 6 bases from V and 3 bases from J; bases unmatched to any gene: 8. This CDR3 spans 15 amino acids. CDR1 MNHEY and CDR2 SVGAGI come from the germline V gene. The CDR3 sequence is CASRARDSINQPQHF. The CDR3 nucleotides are TGTGCCAGCAGGGCCAGGGACAGCATCAATCAGCCCCAGCATTTT.

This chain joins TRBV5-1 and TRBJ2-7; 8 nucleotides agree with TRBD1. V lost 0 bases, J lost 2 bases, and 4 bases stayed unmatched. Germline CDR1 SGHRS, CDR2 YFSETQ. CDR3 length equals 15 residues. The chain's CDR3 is CASSLGQGTTYEQYF. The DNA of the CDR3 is TGCGCCAGCAGCTTGGGACAGGGGACGACCTACGAGCAGTACTTC.

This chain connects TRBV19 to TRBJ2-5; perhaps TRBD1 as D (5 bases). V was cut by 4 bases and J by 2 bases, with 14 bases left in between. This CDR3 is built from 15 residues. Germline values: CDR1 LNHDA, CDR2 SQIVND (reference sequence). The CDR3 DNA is TGTGCCAGTAGTACCCTACGACAGTCTCAAGAGACCCAGTACTTC. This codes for CASSTLRQSQETQYF.

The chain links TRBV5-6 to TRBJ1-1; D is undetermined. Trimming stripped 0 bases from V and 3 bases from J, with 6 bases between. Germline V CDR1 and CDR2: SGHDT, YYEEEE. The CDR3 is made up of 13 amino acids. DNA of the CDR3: TGTGCCAGCAGCTTGGGAGCCTACACTGAAGCTTTCTTT. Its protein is CASSLGAYTEAFF.

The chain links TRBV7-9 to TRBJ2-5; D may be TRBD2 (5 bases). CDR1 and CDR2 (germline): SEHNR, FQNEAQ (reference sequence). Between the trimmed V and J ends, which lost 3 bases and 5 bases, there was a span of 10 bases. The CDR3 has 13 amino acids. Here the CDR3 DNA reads TGTGCCAGCAGCTTGTACGGGGTGGAGACCCAGTACTTC. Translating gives CASSLYGVETQYF.

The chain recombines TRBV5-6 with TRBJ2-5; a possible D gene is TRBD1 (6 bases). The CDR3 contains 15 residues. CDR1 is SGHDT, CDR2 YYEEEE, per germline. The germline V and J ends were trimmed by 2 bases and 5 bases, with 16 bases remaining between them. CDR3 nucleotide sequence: TGTGCCAGCAGCTTATCCTCAGGGGTGGGGGAGACCCAGTACTTC. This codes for CASSLSSGVGETQYF.

The CDR3 DNA is TGTGCCAGCAGCCCCAAACAGGGGTCGGTTAATTCACCCCTCCACTTT. Residues: CASSPKQGSVNSPLHF. The genes are TRBV4-2 and TRBJ1-6; 7 bases align to TRBD1. The CDR3 is 16 residues long. V shed 4 bases, J shed 6 bases, and the junction held 9 bases outside the gene matches. Germline V CDR1 and CDR2: LGHNA, YNFKEQ.

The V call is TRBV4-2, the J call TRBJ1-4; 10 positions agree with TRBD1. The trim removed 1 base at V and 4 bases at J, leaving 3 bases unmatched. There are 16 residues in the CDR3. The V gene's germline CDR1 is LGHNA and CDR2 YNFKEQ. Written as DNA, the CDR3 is TGTGCCAGCAGCCAAGGAGGGACAGGGGTTAATGAAAAACTGTTTTTT. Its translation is CASSQGGTGVNEKLFF.

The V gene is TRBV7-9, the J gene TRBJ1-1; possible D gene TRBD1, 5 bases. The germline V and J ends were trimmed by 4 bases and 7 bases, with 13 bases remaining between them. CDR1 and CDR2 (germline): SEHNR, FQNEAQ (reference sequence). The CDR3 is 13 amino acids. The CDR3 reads CASSSIPTDEAFF. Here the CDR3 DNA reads TGTGCCAGCAGCTCCATTCCGACAGATGAAGCTTTCTTT.

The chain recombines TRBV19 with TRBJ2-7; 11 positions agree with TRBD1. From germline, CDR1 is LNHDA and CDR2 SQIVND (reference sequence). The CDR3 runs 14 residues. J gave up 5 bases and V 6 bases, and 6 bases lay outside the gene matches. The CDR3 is CASSRTGGNNEQYF. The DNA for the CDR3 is TGTGCCAGTAGCCGGACAGGGGGCAACAACGAGCAGTACTTC.

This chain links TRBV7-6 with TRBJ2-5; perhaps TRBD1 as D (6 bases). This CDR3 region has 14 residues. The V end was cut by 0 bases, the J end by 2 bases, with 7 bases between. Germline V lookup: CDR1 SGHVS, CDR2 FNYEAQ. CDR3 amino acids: CASSLAGGQETQYF. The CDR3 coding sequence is TGTGCCAGCAGCTTAGCAGGGGGTCAAGAGACCCAGTACTTC.

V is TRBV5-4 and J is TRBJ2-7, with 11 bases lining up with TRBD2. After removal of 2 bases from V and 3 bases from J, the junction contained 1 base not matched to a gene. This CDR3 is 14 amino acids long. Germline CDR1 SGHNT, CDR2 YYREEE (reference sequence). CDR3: CASSFGTSGYEQYF. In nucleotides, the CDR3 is TGTGCCAGCAGCTTCGGGACTAGCGGCTACGAGCAGTACTTC.

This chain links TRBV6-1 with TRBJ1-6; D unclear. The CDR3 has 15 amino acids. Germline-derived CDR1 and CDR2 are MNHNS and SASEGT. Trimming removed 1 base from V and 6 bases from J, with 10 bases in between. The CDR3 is CASSEEWSLNSPLHF. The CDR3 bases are TGTGCCAGCAGTGAAGAGTGGAGTCTTAATTCACCCCTCCACTTT.